The 4 T cell receptor beta chains presented below share a single source sample, sequenced in a study of cytomegalovirus exposure and HLA in healthy donors. PCR used 60 Vbeta primers and 13 Jbeta primers. Profiling relied on immunoSEQ multiplex PCR, and the TCRdb table lists in-frame clones only, not all of them. The table lists 180,000 or so clones, roughly 73% of them singletons, with 2.5% to 3.5% in the top ten. Sequenced: PBMCs. These TCRs come from a female donor in good health and CMV-seronegative.

The CDR3 sequence: CASSISSEPYEQYF. The CDR3 DNA follows: TGTGCCAGCAGCATTTCGAGTGAACCCTACGAGCAGTACTTC. The chain uses TRBV11-2 and TRBJ2-7; D not certain. This CDR3 region has 14 residues. The germline V and J ends were trimmed by 5 bases and 2 bases, with 13 bases remaining between them. Looked up from germline, CDR1 is SGHAT and CDR2 is FQNNGV. Full variable domain (rest looked up from reference TRBV11-2 and TRBJ2-7): EAGVAQSPRYKIIEKRQSVAFWCNPISGHATLYWYQQILGQGPKLLIQFQNNGVVDDSQLPKDRFSAERLKGVDSTLKIQPAKLEDSAVYLCASSISSEPYEQYFGPGTRLTVT.

This chain uses TRBV9 with TRBJ2-5; 9 bases fit TRBD1. CDR1 and CDR2 from the germline V gene are SGDLS and YYNGEE. V trimming: 3 bases; J trimming: 2 bases; junction bases outside the gene matches: 2. The CDR3 sequence is 14 residues long. This chain's CDR3 is CASSAQGAQETQYF. In DNA, the CDR3 is TGTGCCAGCAGCGCACAGGGGGCTCAAGAGACCCAGTACTTC.

V gene TRBV7-2 combines with J gene TRBJ2-7; 7 nucleotides align to TRBD1. CDR1 and CDR2 from the germline V gene are SGHTA and FQGNSA. The V segment lost 5 bases and the J segment 0 bases; nucleotides outside the gene matches: 4. The CDR3 sequence is 14 residues long. Here the CDR3 DNA reads TGTGCCAGCAGCCAAAGGACAGGCTCCTACGAGCAGTACTTC. Translating it yields CASSQRTGSYEQYF.

The chain uses TRBV9 and TRBJ1-6; the D gene is possibly TRBD1 (5 bases). V shed 4 bases and J shed 12 bases, with 14 bases lying between them. Germline-derived CDR1 and CDR2 are SGDLS and YYNGEE. This CDR3 contains 13 residues. Written as DNA, the CDR3 is TGTGCCAGCAGCACAGACGCAGGGTTACCCCTCCACTTT. Amino acid sequence: CASSTDAGLPLHF.